These 24 T cell receptor beta chains share one sample of origin, sequenced in a study of T-cell reconstitution after alpha-beta-depleted transplantation in children. Researchers prepared the TCRbeta library using unique molecular identifiers, the study reports. Using its own MiXCR run on the PCR reads, TCRdb lists one record per CDR3 protein. The repertoire has 280,000 or so distinct CDR3 sequences, more than 9% of them found once; the top ten carry around 22%. The material sequenced was peripheral blood, taken 180 days after TCRalphabeta/CD19-depleted stem cell transplant. These receptor sequences come from a male patient between 2 and 10 years old who had a stem cell transplant for chronic granulomatous disease, so the T cells may come from the graft donor.

There are many counts of this clonotype. The rearrangement uses TRBV12-3 or TRBV12-4 and TRBJ1-5; D is undetermined. The CDR3 covers 12 residues. The V gene lost 5 bases and the J gene lost 11 bases, with 13 bases spanning the gap. The DNA of the CDR3 is TGTGCCAGCAGTCAAATCGGGCCCTCCCAGCATTTT. Protein sequence: CASSQIGPSQHF.

Points on this clonotype: A much larger clone sits a single nucleotide away, making a read error possible. J is TRBJ2-1 and V is TRBV29-1, with 10 nucleotides matching TRBD2. This CDR3 has 14 amino acids. Germline V CDR1 and CDR2: SQVTM, ANQGSEA. The CDR3 is CSVDRTSGNNERFF. The CDR3 DNA sequence: TGCAGCGTTGACAGGACTAGCGGAAACAATGAGCGGTTCTTC.

There are many counts of this clonotype. This CDR3 reads CASSPPSGSVGLHNEQFF. The CDR3 DNA is TGTGCCAGCTCACCACCGTCTGGGAGTGTGGGCCTCCACAATGAGCAGTTCTTC. The chain links TRBV18 to TRBJ2-1, with D possibly TRBD2 on 5 matching bases. CDR1 and CDR2 (germline): KGHSH, LQKENI. CDR3 size: 18 residues. Trimming cost V 0 bases and J 5 bases, with 20 bases left between them.

This clonotype came up many times. The V call is TRBV7-9, the J call TRBJ2-7; weak D call: TRBD1 (5 bases). In germline, CDR1 is SEHNR, CDR2 FQNEAQ (reference sequence). Deletions cut 6 bases from V and 5 bases from J, with 14 bases between. This CDR3 is built from 13 residues. The DNA of the CDR3 is TGTGCCAGCAGTTTTCAGACAGATAACGAGCAGTACTTC. Translated: CASSFQTDNEQYF.

This clonotype was counted between two and nine times. The rearrangement uses TRBV12-3 or TRBV12-4 and TRBJ2-1, with 7 bases identical to TRBD1. Unmatched junction bases numbered 13, after V lost 5 bases and J lost 3 bases. The CDR3 has 17 amino acids. DNA of the CDR3: TGTGCCAGCAGTGAATATTCCGGGACAGCCTTCTACAATGAGCAGTTCTTC. Protein: CASSEYSGTAFYNEQFF.

Ten or more counts support this clonotype. The V and J genes are TRBV6-1 and TRBJ2-7; TRBD2 agrees at 11 bases. Germline CDR1 is MNHNS and CDR2 is SASEGT. Losses at the gene ends were 6 bases for V and 0 bases for J; bases not matched to a gene: 4. The CDR3 totals 15 residues. CDR3 nucleotides: TGTGCCAGCAGACCTACTAGCGGGAGCTCCTACGAGCAGTACTTC. It yields the protein CASRPTSGSSYEQYF.

This clonotype was counted ten times or more. The J gene is TRBJ2-3, the V gene TRBV18, with D possibly being TRBD2 (6 bases). The germline V gene encodes CDR1 KGHSH and CDR2 LQKENI. There are 13 residues in the CDR3. V dropped 2 bases and J dropped 9 bases, with 12 bases sitting between them. The CDR3 here is CASSPIGRNTQYF. CDR3 in DNA: TGTGCCAGCTCACCAATAGGGAGGAACACGCAGTATTTT.

V and J are TRBV6-1 and TRBJ2-5; D ambiguous. The CDR3 length is 14 residues. From germline, CDR1 is MNHNS and CDR2 SASEGT. Trimming removed 7 bases from V and 5 bases from J, with 17 bases in between. CDR3 sequence: CASTYGVDRETQYF. CDR3 nucleotide sequence: TGTGCCAGCACCTATGGGGTTGATCGGGAGACCCAGTACTTC.

This clonotype was counted ten times or more. This chain joins TRBV7-8 and TRBJ2-7; weak D call: TRBD1 (6 bases). This CDR3 has 14 residues. Trimming removed 6 bases at V and 3 bases at J, with 15 bases between. Per the germline V gene, CDR1 is SGHVS and CDR2 is FQNEAQ. CDR3 amino acids: CASSYRVLNYEQYF. DNA for the CDR3: TGTGCCAGCAGTTACAGGGTTCTCAACTACGAGCAGTACTTC.

The sample holds many counts of this clonotype. V and J are TRBV7-9 and TRBJ2-2, with 13 bases identical to TRBD2. V was clipped by 11 bases and J by 6 bases; unmatched bases: 6. There are 14 residues in the CDR3. Germline assignment: CDR1 SEHNR and CDR2 FQNEAQ (reference sequence). CDR3 loop: CAGGTSGTAGELFF. CDR3 coding DNA: TGTGCCGGCGGGACTAGCGGGACGGCCGGGGAGCTGTTTTTT.

A remark on this clonotype: This may be a read error: a much more frequent sequence differs by one nucleotide. The chain has TRBV7-9 and TRBJ2-7; 7 nucleotides match TRBD2. CDR3 length equals 15 residues. Germline values: CDR1 SEHNR, CDR2 FQNEAQ (reference sequence). Trimming cost V 4 bases and J 3 bases; bases outside gene matches: 9. Written as DNA, the CDR3 is TGTGCCAGCAGCTCCGCGGGAGCCAGATACTACGAGCAGTACTTC. Translating it yields CASSSAGARYYEQYF.

This clonotype has at least ten counts. This chain connects TRBV5-1 to TRBJ1-2, with a tentative D call TRBD1 (6 bases). Trimming left V 3 bases short and J 7 bases short, with 16 bases between. The CDR3 length is 14 residues. Germline V gene sequence: CDR1 SGHRS, CDR2 YFSETQ. CDR3 coding DNA: TGCGCCAGCAGCTCCGTCGCGGCAGGGGCTGGCTACACCTTC. This translates into CASSSVAAGAGYTF.

This clonotype came up many times. The chain has TRBV27 and TRBJ2-3; 9 bases align to TRBD2. Germline V gives CDR1 MNHEY, CDR2 SMNVEV (reference sequence). Unmatched junction bases numbered 4, after V lost 3 bases and J lost 3 bases. The CDR3 has 15 amino acids. The CDR3 DNA follows: TGTGCCAGCAGTTTCGGCGGGAGGGGGACAGATACGCAGTATTTT. It codes for CASSFGGRGTDTQYF.

The table lists this clonotype with a few counts. This rearrangement joins TRBV7-7 to TRBJ2-3; D is possibly TRBD1 (5 bases). The V and J ends lost 5 bases and 6 bases respectively, with 18 bases between them. The CDR3 is 15 amino acids. Looked up from germline, CDR1 is SSHAT and CDR2 is FNYEAQ (reference sequence). This chain's CDR3 is CASSPTHSGADTQYF. In DNA, the CDR3 is TGTGCCAGCAGCCCTACCCATAGTGGGGCTGATACGCAGTATTTT.

This clonotype was observed at least ten times. The CDR3 reads CASRGLAGISQETQYF. The CDR3 DNA sequence: TGTGCCAGCAGGGGACTAGCGGGAATCTCACAAGAGACCCAGTACTTC. V and J are TRBV12-3 or TRBV12-4 and TRBJ2-5; TRBD2 matches at 13 bases. V dropped 6 bases and J dropped 2; count of bases not matched to a gene: 6. The CDR3 is made up of 16 amino acids.

This clonotype was counted many times. The chain carries TRBV10-3 and TRBJ1-6; 7 bases fit TRBD1. The CDR3 is 14 residues long. With 2 bases clipped from V and 10 bases from J, the junction kept 5 bases outside the gene matches. CDR1 is ENHRY, CDR2 SYGVKD, per germline. CDR3 DNA sequence: TGTGCCATCAGTGAGCAGGGGGTGGTGTCACCCCTCCACTTT. Translated: CAISEQGVVSPLHF.

The table lists this clonotype with many counts. The chain employs TRBV18 and TRBJ2-5; possible D gene TRBD1, 5 bases. The germline V gene has CDR1 KGHSH and CDR2 LQKENI. V was clipped by 2 bases and J by 1 base, with 8 bases between them. The CDR3 extends over 14 amino acids. Written as DNA, the CDR3 is TGTGCCAGCTCACCAATGGGGCTCCAAGAGACCCAGTACTTC. Translation: CASSPMGLQETQYF.

This clonotype was recorded at least ten times. The V call is TRBV12-3 or TRBV12-4, the J call TRBJ2-3, with 7 positions matching TRBD1. The CDR3 totals 16 residues. V lost 7 bases to trimming and J lost 3 bases; unmatched junction nucleotides: 13. The CDR3 loop reads CASTLQRGLGTDTQYF. CDR3 nucleotide sequence: TGTGCCAGCACCTTACAAAGGGGGCTAGGGACAGATACGCAGTATTTT.

At least ten counts were recorded for this clonotype. This chain uses TRBV2 with TRBJ2-7; TRBD1 agrees at 9 bases. Trimming took 5 bases from V and 6 from J; bases not matched to a gene: 2. This CDR3 has 12 amino acids. CDR1 is SNHLY, CDR2 FYNNEI, per germline. CDR3 region: CASSYRGLEQYF. The CDR3 region has the DNA TGTGCCAGCAGTTACAGGGGGCTCGAGCAGTACTTC.

This clonotype was seen ten or more times. The chain carries TRBV7-8 and TRBJ2-6; either TRBD1 or TRBD2 may fit D (6 bases each). The germline V gene has CDR1 SGHVS and CDR2 FQNEAQ. The CDR3 loop spans 15 amino acids. Trimming removed 8 bases from V and 2 bases from J, with 13 bases in between. CDR3 residues: CASALGGAGANVLTF. The DNA of the CDR3 is TGTGCCAGCGCTCTCGGGGGCGCTGGGGCCAACGTCCTGACTTTC.

This clonotype has a count of ten or more. The rearrangement joins TRBV12-3 or TRBV12-4 to TRBJ1-1, with D possibly matching TRBD1 (5 bases). V lost 7 bases, J lost 0 bases, and 12 bases lay in between. The CDR3 runs 14 residues. This chain's CDR3 is CASTVTALNTEAFF. CDR3 bases: TGTGCCAGCACTGTGACAGCTTTGAACACTGAAGCTTTCTTT.

Ten or more counts support this clonotype. J is TRBJ1-3 and V is TRBV9; D gene unclear. Looked up from germline, CDR1 is SGDLS and CDR2 is YYNGEE. This CDR3 is built from 14 residues. Deletions cut 0 bases from V and 0 bases from J, with 4 bases between. The CDR3 loop reads CASSVDGSGNTIYF. In DNA form, the CDR3 reads TGTGCCAGCAGCGTAGATGGCTCTGGAAACACCATATATTTT. Looking up the rest from reference TRBV9 and TRBJ1-3 gives the full variable domain: DSGVTQTPKHLITATGQRVTLRCSPRSGDLSVYWYQQSLDQGLQFLIQYYNGEERAKGNILERFSAQQFPDLHSELNLSSLELGDSALYFCASSVDGSGNTIYFGEGSWLTVV.

This clonotype was recorded many times. The chain links TRBV12-3 or TRBV12-4 to TRBJ1-5, with D possibly matching TRBD1 (6 bases). V dropped 0 bases and J dropped 7 bases, with 10 bases sitting between them. The CDR3 sequence is 14 residues long. The CDR3 nucleotides are TGTGCCAGCAGTTTAGCGGCAGGGGACCAGCCCCAGCATTTT. It translates to CASSLAAGDQPQHF.

This clonotype has ten or more counts. The J gene is TRBJ1-1, the V gene TRBV12-3 or TRBV12-4, with D possibly matching TRBD1 (6 bases). The CDR3 runs 13 residues. Trimming took 5 bases from V and 5 from J, leaving 12 bases between them. The CDR3 protein is CASSVQGWTEAFF. CDR3 bases: TGTGCCAGCAGTGTACAGGGATGGACTGAAGCTTTCTTT.